This passage covers 11 T cell receptor beta chains from one sample sequenced in a study of blood T cell repertoires in COVID-19. Here immunoSEQ multiplex PCR was the method, and the copy in TCRdb shows in-frame clones only, minus some. Of approximately 200,000 clones in the sample, approximately 85% were seen once. Sequencing was carried out using PBMCs or T cells enriched from blood (not recorded which). The receptors originated from a man aged 35-49 years who had recovered from COVID-19.

V is TRBV5-8 and J is TRBJ1-1, with 9 bases lining up with TRBD1. Germline-derived CDR1 and CDR2 are SGHTS and YDEGEE. There are 16 residues in the CDR3. V shed 1 base and J 5 bases; nucleotides not matched to a gene: 9. For the CDR3, the DNA is TGTGCCAGCAGCTTGAGTCTCGGGACAGGGTGGACTGAAGCTTTCTTT. This codes for CASSLSLGTGWTEAFF.

This clone was counted only a few times. The genes are TRBV12-3 or TRBV12-4 and TRBJ1-1, with 7 positions matching TRBD1. With V trimmed by 10 bases and J by 0 bases, 5 bases remained unmatched. The CDR3 runs to 13 residues. The CDR3, as DNA: TGTGCCACCCGGGGACAGTTGAACACTGAAGCTTTCTTT. This sequence encodes CATRGQLNTEAFF.

The chain joins TRBV2 to TRBJ1-4, with 9 bases identical to TRBD1. This CDR3 spans 14 amino acids. CDR1 SNHLY and CDR2 FYNNEI come from the germline V gene. Trimming at V came to 4 bases and at J to 7 bases, leaving 4 bases not matched to a gene. CDR3 bases: TGTGCCAGCAGTGTGGGGACAGGGTCTGAAAAACTGTTTTTT. As protein: CASSVGTGSEKLFF. Drawing the rest from reference TRBV2 and TRBJ1-4, the complete variable domain is EPEVTQTPSHQVTQMGQEVILRCVPISNHLYFYWYRQILGQKVEFLVSFYNNEISEKSEIFDDQFSVERPDGSNFTLKIRSTKLEDSAMYFCASSVGTGSEKLFFGSGTQLSVL.

A few counts support this clone. The CDR3 DNA reads as TGTGCCAGCAGCATAGAGGGGGCTCAGGGACAGGTCTATGGCTACACCTTC. This gives the protein CASSIEGAQGQVYGYTF. The rearrangement joins TRBV7-6 to TRBJ1-2, with 8 bases fitting TRBD1. The CDR3 loop spans 17 amino acids. Trimming took 5 bases from V and 4 from J; bases not matched to a gene: 15. The germline V gene has CDR1 SGHVS and CDR2 FNYEAQ.

This clone was observed a single time. The chain couples TRBV3-1 (or the pseudogene TRBV3-2) to TRBJ1-6; D gene ambiguous. With 4 bases removed from V and 10 bases from J, the gap between germline ends came to 11 bases. CDR3 size: 13 residues. CDR1 LGHDT and CDR2 YNNKEL come from the germline V gene (reference sequence). For the CDR3, the DNA is TGTGCCAGCAGCCCATCCCTGAGGTCACCCCTCCACTTT. Amino acids: CASSPSLRSPLHF.

The rearrangement joins TRBV7-2 to TRBJ2-1; the match to TRBD2 covers 8 bases. Germline CDR1 and CDR2: SGHTA and FQGNSA. Germline trimming cut 3 bases from V and 7 bases from J; bases unmatched to any gene: 8. The CDR3 is made up of 15 amino acids. The CDR3 here is CASSFLAGRENEQFF. DNA of the CDR3: TGTGCCAGCAGCTTCTTAGCGGGACGAGAGAATGAGCAGTTCTTC.

The V call is TRBV15, the J call TRBJ2-1, with 11 positions matching TRBD1. CDR1 is LNHNV, CDR2 YYDKDF, per germline (reference sequence). V trimming: 1 base; J trimming: 10 bases; junction bases outside the gene matches: 9. CDR3 length equals 16 residues. CDR3 amino acids: CATSRVEGRTGGEQFF. The CDR3 DNA sequence: TGTGCCACCAGCAGAGTTGAGGGACGGACAGGGGGCGAGCAGTTCTTC.

The genes are TRBV11-2 and TRBJ2-3; 10 bases fit TRBD2. This CDR3 has 18 amino acids. Germline CDR1 SGHAT, CDR2 FQNNGV. Trimming cost V 5 bases and J 3 bases; bases outside gene matches: 14. CDR3 residues: CASSPYPKREGGTDTQYF. Written as DNA, the CDR3 is TGTGCCAGCAGCCCCTATCCTAAGCGGGAGGGTGGGACAGATACGCAGTATTTT. The complete variable domain, with remaining parts taken from reference TRBV11-2 and TRBJ2-3, reads EAGVAQSPRYKIIEKRQSVAFWCNPISGHATLYWYQQILGQGPKLLIQFQNNGVVDDSQLPKDRFSAERLKGVDSTLKIQPAKLEDSAVYLCASSPYPKREGGTDTQYFGPGTRLTVL.

V usage is TRBV7-2 and J usage is TRBJ2-5; the D gene is possibly TRBD2 (5 bases). The CDR3 spans 16 residues. The germline V gene encodes CDR1 SGHTA and CDR2 FQGNSA. Trimming took 1 base from V and 4 from J, leaving 16 bases between them. The CDR3 region is CASSLEFGTRGETQYF. Written as DNA, the CDR3 is TGTGCCAGCAGCTTAGAATTCGGAACCCGGGGAGAGACCCAGTACTTC. Looking up the rest from reference TRBV7-2 and TRBJ2-5 gives the full variable domain: GAGVSQSPSNKVTEKGKDVELRCDPISGHTALYWYRQSLGQGLEFLIYFQGNSAPDKSGLPSDRFSAERTGGSVSTLTIQRTQQEDSAVYLCASSLEFGTRGETQYFGPGTRLLVL.

The table lists this clone with a count of one. The chain links TRBV7-9 to TRBJ1-1; D gene uncertain. The CDR3 contains 14 residues. Trimming removed 5 bases at V and 0 bases at J, with 10 bases between. CDR1 SEHNR and CDR2 FQNEAQ come from the germline V gene (reference sequence). Here the CDR3 DNA reads TGTGCCAGCAGCCTGGGAGGCATGAACACTGAAGCTTTCTTT. Encoded protein: CASSLGGMNTEAFF. The full variable domain, rest sourced from reference TRBV7-9 and TRBJ1-1, is DTGVSQNPRHKITKRGQNVTFRCDPISEHNRLYWYRQTLGQGPEFLTYFQNEAQLEKSRLLSDRFSAERPKGSFSTLEIQRTEQGDSAMYLCASSLGGMNTEAFFGQGTRLTVV.

This clone has just a few counts. The CDR3 DNA is TGTGCCAGCGGGACAGGGGATCAGCCCCAGCATTTT. Protein sequence: CASGTGDQPQHF. V is TRBV3-1 (or the pseudogene TRBV3-2) and J is TRBJ1-5, with 10 bases that match TRBD1. This CDR3 contains 12 residues. Germline CDR1 is LGHDT and CDR2 is YNNKEL (reference sequence). J gave up 5 bases and V 8 bases, and 0 bases lay outside the gene matches.